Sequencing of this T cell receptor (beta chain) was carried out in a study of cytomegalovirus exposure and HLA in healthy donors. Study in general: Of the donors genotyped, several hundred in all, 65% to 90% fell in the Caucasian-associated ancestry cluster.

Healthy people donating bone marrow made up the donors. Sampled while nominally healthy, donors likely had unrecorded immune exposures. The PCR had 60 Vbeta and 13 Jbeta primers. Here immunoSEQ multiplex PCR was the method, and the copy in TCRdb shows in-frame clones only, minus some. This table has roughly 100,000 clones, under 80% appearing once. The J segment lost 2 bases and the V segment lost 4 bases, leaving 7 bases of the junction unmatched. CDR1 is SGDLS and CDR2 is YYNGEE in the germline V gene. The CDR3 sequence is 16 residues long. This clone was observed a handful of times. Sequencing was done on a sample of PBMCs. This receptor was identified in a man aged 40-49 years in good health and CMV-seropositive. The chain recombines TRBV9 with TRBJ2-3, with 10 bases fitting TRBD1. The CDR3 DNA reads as TGTGCCAGCAGCTTAGCGGGACAGGGGACCACAGATACGCAGTATTTT. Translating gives CASSLAGQGTTDTQYF.